This paragraph covers one T cell receptor beta chain sequence. Its antigen is as yet unknown. The data stem from a study of post-analysis software for immune sequencing data. About the research overall: Included among the disease courses, which were recorded for the cohort, were relapsing-remitting, secondary progressive and progressive-relapsing multiple sclerosis. General observations from the study: In multiple sclerosis, normalized Chao1 diversity was significantly below that of controls. Under the F measure, samples that were prepared in one batch clustered strongly together.

Tagging with unique molecular identifiers was a feature of the TCR beta cDNA libraries. TCRdb processed the PCR reads anew with MiXCR; each CDR3 protein has one entry. The table records approximately 150,000 distinct CDR3 sequences, 30% of them present only once. Specimen: blood. This TCR was recovered from a girl between 10 and 17 years old with multiple sclerosis.

DNA of the CDR3: TGTACCAGCAGTTCTTACAGGGAATTCCCCTCCTACGAGCAGTACTTC. It yields the protein CTSSSYREFPSYEQYF. The chain recombines TRBV7-2 with TRBJ2-7; D is possibly TRBD1 (6 bases). The CDR3 is 16 residues long. The V and J ends lost 6 bases and 0 bases respectively, with 18 bases between them. The germline gives CDR1 SGHTA, CDR2 FQGNSA.